Listed here are 12 T cell receptor beta chains from one sample, sequenced in a study of control samples from healthy donors and cancer patients. Assay used: immunoSEQ multiplex PCR; TCRdb lists only in-frame clones, some missing. The top ten clones hold around 8.7% of a sample with about 120,000 clones, roughly 84% of them seen once. Sequencing was done on a sample of blood. All receptors come from a man aged 40-50 years in good health.

The CDR3: CASSYPDRGLDEQYF. CDR3 DNA sequence: TGTGCCAGCAGTTACCCAGACAGGGGGCTCGACGAGCAGTACTTC. The rearrangement joins TRBV6-2 or TRBV6-3 to TRBJ2-7; 10 nucleotides agree with TRBD1. V trimming: 2 bases; J trimming: 5 bases; junction bases outside the gene matches: 6. The CDR3 loop spans 15 amino acids. Germline V CDR1 and CDR2: MNHEY, SVGEGT.

The V call is TRBV4-1, the J call TRBJ2-5, with D possibly TRBD1 on 6 matching bases. The V and J ends lost 4 bases and 0 bases respectively, with 9 bases between them. Germline lookup yields CDR1 MGHRA and CDR2 YSYEKL. CDR3 size: 14 residues. CDR3 residues: CASSLDRNQETQYF. CDR3 sequence (DNA): TGCGCCAGCAGCCTAGACAGGAACCAAGAGACCCAGTACTTC.

This rearrangement joins TRBV29-1 to TRBJ1-2; D unclear. Per germline, CDR1 SQVTM and CDR2 ANQGSEA. V was clipped by 4 bases and J by 4 bases, with 10 bases between them. This CDR3 is 12 amino acids long. CDR3 in amino acids: CSVGVGIYGYTF. CDR3 DNA sequence: TGCAGCGTTGGGGTGGGGATCTATGGCTACACCTTC. The entire variable domain, with the rest obtained from reference TRBV29-1 and TRBJ1-2, is as follows: SAVISQKPSRDICQRGTSLTIQCQVDSQVTMMFWYRQQPGQSLTLIATANQGSEATYESGFVIDKFPISRPNLTFSTLTVSNMSPEDSSIYLCSVGVGIYGYTFGSGTRLTVV.

This chain uses TRBV5-8 with TRBJ1-3; D is ambiguous. Per the germline V gene, CDR1 is SGHTS and CDR2 is YDEGEE. Trimming took 3 bases from V and 0 from J, leaving 10 bases between them. The CDR3 totals 15 residues. CDR3 in DNA: TGTGCCAGCAGCTCTCGACGGGTCTCTGGAAACACCATATATTTT. It encodes CASSSRRVSGNTIYF. Full variable domain (rest looked up from reference TRBV5-8 and TRBJ1-3): EAGVTQSPTHLIKTRGQQATLRCSPISGHTSVYWYQQALGLGLQFLLWYDEGEERNRGNFPPRFSGRQFPNYSSELNVNALELEDSALYLCASSSRRVSGNTIYFGEGSWLTVV.

The chain uses TRBV7-2 and TRBJ1-2, with TRBD1 as a possible D gene (5 bases). V was cut by 2 bases and J by 2 bases, with 6 bases left in between. This CDR3 is built from 13 residues. Germline assignment: CDR1 SGHTA and CDR2 FQGNSA. The CDR3, as DNA: TGTGCCAGCAGCTTAAACAGGAACTATGGCTACACCTTC. It codes for CASSLNRNYGYTF. Full variable domain (rest looked up from reference TRBV7-2 and TRBJ1-2): GAGVSQSPSNKVTEKGKDVELRCDPISGHTALYWYRQSLGQGLEFLIYFQGNSAPDKSGLPSDRFSAERTGGSVSTLTIQRTQQEDSAVYLCASSLNRNYGYTFGSGTRLTVV.

V is TRBV25-1 and J is TRBJ1-5, with 8 nucleotides matching TRBD1. The ends lost 5 bases at V and 2 bases at J; junction bases unmatched: 2. This CDR3 region has 14 residues. Germline CDR1 reads MGHDK; CDR2 reads SYGVNS. Here the CDR3 DNA reads TGTGCCAGCAGTTCGACAGGGGGCAATCAGCCCCAGCATTTT. This gives the protein CASSSTGGNQPQHF. Together with reference TRBV25-1 and TRBJ1-5, the CDR3 gives the full variable domain: EADIYQTPRYLVIGTGKKITLECSQTMGHDKMYWYQQDPGMELHLIHYSYGVNSTEKGDLSSESTVSRIRTEHFPLTLESARPSHTSQYLCASSSTGGNQPQHFGDGTRLSIL.

The chain joins TRBV25-1 to TRBJ2-4; 7 nucleotides line up with TRBD1. Germline-derived CDR1 and CDR2 are MGHDK and SYGVNS. This CDR3 is built from 17 residues. Trimming at V came to 3 bases and at J to 0 bases, leaving 8 bases not matched to a gene. The CDR3 DNA reads as TGTGCCAGCAGTGATGGACAGGAACTCCTAGCCAAAAACATTCAGTACTTC. Residues: CASSDGQELLAKNIQYF.

This chain uses TRBV7-2 with TRBJ1-3; D uncertain. The CDR3 covers 14 residues. Germline assignment: CDR1 SGHTA and CDR2 FQGNSA. Trimming stripped 5 bases from V and 2 bases from J, with 10 bases between. The CDR3 region is CASSPTRAGNTIYF. CDR3 nucleotides: TGTGCCAGCAGCCCTACTAGGGCTGGAAACACCATATATTTT.

This clone was found once. The chain links TRBV4-1 to TRBJ1-2; D is unclear. The V and J ends lost 1 base and 4 bases respectively, with 16 bases between them. The CDR3 spans 16 residues. The germline V gene has CDR1 MGHRA and CDR2 YSYEKL. The CDR3 sequence is CASSQGTGENFYGYTF. The CDR3 DNA is TGCGCCAGCAGCCAAGGTACCGGGGAGAATTTCTATGGCTACACCTTC.

This chain connects TRBV25-1 to TRBJ1-2, with D uncertain. Germline-derived CDR1 and CDR2 are MGHDK and SYGVNS. The germline V and J ends were trimmed by 5 bases and 8 bases, with 12 bases remaining between them. The CDR3 covers 12 residues. CDR3 sequence reads: CASSRPVEGYTF. The CDR3 DNA sequence: TGTGCCAGCAGTCGACCTGTGGAAGGCTACACCTTC.

This clone was seen only once. The chain couples TRBV5-1 to TRBJ2-3, with 11 bases lining up with TRBD2. Unmatched junction bases numbered 9, after V lost 4 bases and J lost 2 bases. Germline loops: CDR1 SGHRS, CDR2 YFSETQ. The CDR3 runs 17 residues. CDR3 protein: CASSVLPSGGNTDTQYF. Here the CDR3 DNA reads TGCGCCAGCAGCGTCTTGCCTAGCGGGGGGAACACAGATACGCAGTATTTT.

This chain uses TRBV19 with TRBJ2-7; 10 bases map to TRBD1. Germline V gene sequence: CDR1 LNHDA, CDR2 SQIVND (reference sequence). The trim removed 5 bases at V and 4 bases at J, leaving 8 bases unmatched. This CDR3 spans 15 amino acids. CDR3 nucleotides: TGTGCCAGTAGTTACCGGGACAGGGGAACATACGAGCAGTACTTC. Its translation: CASSYRDRGTYEQYF.